This T cell receptor beta chain was sequenced during a study of chronic HIV infection and antiretroviral therapy. TCRdb called the 5' RACE reads again in MiXCR, with one record for every CDR3 protein. The data contain 30,000 to 45,000 distinct CDR3 sequences, about 8.1% of them singletons. This clonotype was detected a few times. Germline loops: CDR1 MNHEY, CDR2 SMNVEV (reference sequence). Trimming stripped 7 bases from V and 0 bases from J, with 6 bases between. This CDR3 region has 12 residues. The genes are TRBV27 and TRBJ1-1; D is perhaps TRBD1 (5 bases). The clonotype originates from an adult who had HIV and had not received antiretroviral therapy, or was an uninfected healthy control (not recorded which). The source material was peripheral blood. The CDR3 coding sequence is TGTGCCAGCAAGGACATGAACACTGAAGCTTTCTTT. Translated: CASKDMNTEAFF.